A selection of T cell receptor beta chains follows, all from one sample in a study of blood T cell repertoires in COVID-19. The assay was immunoSEQ multiplex PCR, and TCRdb's table has in-frame clones only and misses some. Of about 190,000 clones detected, roughly 80% appear once; the ten largest clones hold 3.2%. Sequenced sample: PBMCs or T cells enriched from blood (not recorded which). The receptors were sampled from a woman aged 25-40 years who had recovered from COVID-19. Each CDR3 is given with its conserved first and last residue. A D gene is named only where the DNA matches it firmly. The size field is filled for only some rows; it gives once, few, many or a size class.

>-|-|TRBJ1-1|TRBV19
TGTGCCAGTACCCGGGACATAAACACTGAAGCTTTCTTT
CASTRDINTEAFF
>once|-|TRBJ1-5|TRBV19
TGTGCCAGTAGTCCACGACAGAGCAATCAGCCCCAGCATTTT
CASSPRQSNQPQHF
>-|-|TRBJ1-2|TRBV27
TGTGCCAGTTCGGTGGGGCAACTACGGGGCTACACCTTC
CASSVGQLRGYTF
>-|-|TRBJ1-1|TRBV11-3
TGTGCCAGCAGCTTCGGGTTGGCCACTGAAGCTTTCTTT
CASSFGLATEAFF
>-|-|TRBJ1-3|TRBV18
TGTGCCAGCTCACCCGACTTAGCTGGAAACACCATATATTTT
CASSPDLAGNTIYF
>once|-|TRBJ2-5|TRBV10-1
TGCGCCAGCACCAATACCCCGGGTCTCAATCTGTACTTC
CASTNTPGLNLYF
>-|-|TRBJ2-2|TRBV7-2
TGTGCCAGCAGCTTAAGCGGGTTCGCGAACACCGGGGAGCTGTTTTTT
CASSLSGFANTGELFF
>-|TRBD2|TRBJ2-1|TRBV4-2
TGTGCCAGCAGTCAGACTAGCGGCTCCTACAATGAGCAGTTCTTC
CASSQTSGSYNEQFF
>-|TRBD1|TRBJ2-7|TRBV25-1
TGTGCCAGCAGTGACCATCCGGGGACAGGGCCCTCCTACGAGCAGTACTTC
CASSDHPGTGPSYEQYF
>-|-|TRBJ2-3|TRBV7-8
TGTGCCAGCAGCTTAGCCTACTATACTACAGATACGCAGTATTTT
CASSLAYYTTDTQYF
>-|-|TRBJ2-5|TRBV6-5
TGTGCCAGCATCCTCGGGGGGACCCAGTACTTC
CASILGGTQYF
>-|-|TRBJ2-1|TRBV5-1
TGCGCCAGCAGCTTGCGGTCGGACAGAACTACAGGTCCCAATGAGCAGTTCTTC
CASSLRSDRTTGPNEQFF
>-|-|TRBJ2-3|TRBV29-1
TGCAGCGTTGGAATTTCAGCGGGTGGCGATACGCAGTATTTT
CSVGISAGGDTQYF
>-|-|TRBJ2-1|TRBV7-3
TGTGCCAGCAGTTATGGACTGGCTTACAATGAGCAGTTCTTC
CASSYGLAYNEQFF
>-|TRBD2|TRBJ2-1|TRBV29-1
TGCAGCCCGAGACTAGCGGGATACAATGAGCAGTTCTTC
CSPRLAGYNEQFF
>-|-|TRBJ1-1|TRBV19
TGTGCCAGTAGTATTCCCGGGAACACTGAAGCTTTCTTT
CASSIPGNTEAFF
>-|-|TRBJ1-5|TRBV3-1/TRBV3-2
TGTGCCAGCAGCGCGGCAAGCAATCAGCCCCAGCATTTT
CASSAASNQPQHF
>-|TRBD1|TRBJ1-3|TRBV7-9
TGTGCCAGCAGCCCGGTGAACAGGGGATCGGGAAACACCATATATTTT
CASSPVNRGSGNTIYF
>-|TRBD1|TRBJ1-1|TRBV25-1
TGTGCCAGCAGTGCAATGGGGGACAGGGAAGCTTTCTTT
CASSAMGDREAFF
>few|TRBD1|TRBJ1-2|TRBV25-1
TGTGCCAGCAGTGGCAAACAGGGGGCCTATGGCTACACCTTC
CASSGKQGAYGYTF
>-|-|TRBJ1-1|TRBV9
TGTGCCAGCAGCGTAGCTATGCAGGTGAACACTGAAGCTTTCTTT
CASSVAMQVNTEAFF
>-|-|TRBJ1-1|TRBV3-1/TRBV3-2
TGTGCCAGCAGCCAAGAATCCTACAGGGCCACTGAAGCTTTCTTT
CASSQESYRATEAFF
>-|-|TRBJ1-4|TRBV7-8
TGTGCCAGCAGCCCGAATGAAAAACTGTTTTTT
CASSPNEKLFF
>-|-|TRBJ2-7|TRBV19
TGTGCCAGTAGTGGGCGATCCGCCTACGAGCAGTACTTC
CASSGRSAYEQYF
>-|TRBD2|TRBJ2-1|TRBV2
TGTGCCAGCAGTGAGACGGCGGCGGGAGGGCGAAATGAGCAGTTCTTC
CASSETAAGGRNEQFF
>-|TRBD2|TRBJ2-1|TRBV5-1
TGCGCCAGCAGCTTCGAGGTAGCGGGGTTCGATGAGCAGTTCTTC
CASSFEVAGFDEQFF
>-|TRBD2|TRBJ2-1|TRBV6-5
TGTGCCAGCAGTTACTCGGTCTCGGGGGGCTACAATGAGCAGTTCTTC
CASSYSVSGGYNEQFF
>-|-|TRBJ1-1|TRBV7-5
TGTGCCAGAAGCCTCTCGGGGAGGAGAGTCCCTGAAGCTTTCTTT
CARSLSGRRVPEAFF
>-|-|TRBJ1-2|TRBV6-5
TGTGCCAGCAGAGGCCGGGAGGCTAACTATGGCTACACCTTC
CASRGREANYGYTF
>-|-|TRBJ2-3|TRBV5-1
TGCGCCAGCAGTGCGGGGGCAACTACAGATACGCAGTATTTT
CASSAGATTDTQYF
>-|-|TRBJ2-3|TRBV27
TGTGCCAGCAGCTCCATCCCCCAGGGTAGGGATACGCAGTATTTT
CASSSIPQGRDTQYF
>-|-|TRBJ2-7|TRBV28
TGTGCCAGCACCCAACGGGTTAGAACCTACGAGCAGTACTTC
CASTQRVRTYEQYF
>-|TRBD2|TRBJ2-3|TRBV11-2
TGTGCCAGCAGCCCCCGGGGAGGGAACGCCCTCACAGATACGCAGTATTTT
CASSPRGGNALTDTQYF
>-|TRBD1|TRBJ1-2|TRBV27
TGTGCCAGCAGTTTATCGGAAGACAGGGGGCGAGTCTATGGCTACACCTTC
CASSLSEDRGRVYGYTF
>-|TRBD1|TRBJ1-4|TRBV5-1
TGCGCCAGCAGCGCTGGACAGGGGGCGGCTAATGAAAAACTGTTTTTT
CASSAGQGAANEKLFF
>-|TRBD2|TRBJ2-1|TRBV30
TGTGCCTGGAGTGTGGGACTAGTTTCCTACAATGAGCAGTTCTTC
CAWSVGLVSYNEQFF
>-|-|TRBJ2-4|TRBV12-2
TGTGCAAGTCGCGGACAGGGTTTAGCCAAAAACATTCAGTACTTC
CASRGQGLAKNIQYF
>-|-|TRBJ2-2|TRBV5-1
TGCGCCAGCAGCTTAAGGGCGGGGACCGGGGAGCTGTTTTTT
CASSLRAGTGELFF
>-|-|TRBJ1-5|TRBV11-3
TGTGCCAGCAGCTTAGGCCCTGAGTGGGCCCGCAATCAGCCCCAGCATTTT
CASSLGPEWARNQPQHF
>-|-|TRBJ1-5|TRBV2
TGTGCCAGCAGTAGACAGGCCAGGCGTCAGCCCCAGCATTTT
CASSRQARRQPQHF
>once|TRBD1|TRBJ2-5|TRBV4-1
TGCGCCAGCAGCCAAGCGACAGGGTTCCAAGAGACCCAGTACTTC
CASSQATGFQETQYF
>-|TRBD1|TRBJ1-2|TRBV24-1
TGTGCCACCAGTGATGCGCGGGACAGGGGGTTATATGGCTACACCTTC
CATSDARDRGLYGYTF
>-|-|TRBJ1-1|TRBV11-2
TGTGCCAGCAGCCGCCGGGGGGCGCTTATGACTGAAGCTTTCTTT
CASSRRGALMTEAFF
>-|-|TRBJ1-1|TRBV5-1
TGCGCCAGCAGTCCGGGGGGCGAGAAAGCTTTCTTT
CASSPGGEKAFF
>-|TRBD2|TRBJ2-1|TRBV5-1
TGCGCCAGCAGCCCGATTGGGGGGGTCGACTACAATGAGCAGTTCTTC
CASSPIGGVDYNEQFF
>-|TRBD1|TRBJ1-2|TRBV27
TGTGCCAGCAGTCCTTGGACAGGTTTGAATGGCTACACCTTC
CASSPWTGLNGYTF
>-|-|TRBJ2-1|TRBV6-6
TGTGCCAGCAGTTATTTGGGCCCGGATGGGGAGCAGTTCTTC
CASSYLGPDGEQFF
>-|-|TRBJ1-1|TRBV2
TGTGCCAGCAGTAAGGGGTTAGCTGAAGCTTTCTTT
CASSKGLAEAFF
>-|-|TRBJ2-1|TRBV28
TGTGCCAGCAGTTCCGGGACACCTTACAATGAGCAGTTCTTC
CASSSGTPYNEQFF
>few|TRBD1|TRBJ1-6|TRBV10-2
TGCGCCAGCAGTTGGGACAGGGAGAGTTCACCCCTCCACTTT
CASSWDRESSPLHF
>-|TRBD1|TRBJ1-2|TRBV18
TGTGCCAGCTCACCGGAGTCGGACAGGGTGGGTGGCTACACCTTC
CASSPESDRVGGYTF
>-|-|TRBJ1-1|TRBV24-1
TGTGCCACCAGTGAGGGGCAGGGGAACACTGAAGCTTTCTTT
CATSEGQGNTEAFF
>-|-|TRBJ1-1|TRBV18
TGTGCCAGCTCACGCGGGGGGAACACTGAAGCTTTCTTT
CASSRGGNTEAFF
>-|-|TRBJ2-1|TRBV19
TGTGCCAGTAGTATTCCCAGCGGGTTAATCTCCTACAATGAGCAGTTCTTC
CASSIPSGLISYNEQFF
>-|-|TRBJ1-1|TRBV19
TGTGCCAGCCAGAACAGGGAAAACACTGAAGCTTTCTTT
CASQNRENTEAFF
>-|-|TRBJ1-3|TRBV7-6
TGTGCCAGCAGCTATGGACTTTCTAGCTCTGGAAACACCATATATTTT
CASSYGLSSSGNTIYF
>-|TRBD1|TRBJ1-2|TRBV15
TGTGCCACCAGCAGAGGGGGACAGGGTGGGACGGACTATGGCTACACCTTC
CATSRGGQGGTDYGYTF